Sequencing of this TCR beta chain was carried out in a study of cytomegalovirus exposure and HLA in healthy donors. PCR primers comprised 60 Vbeta and 13 Jbeta primers. The assay was immunoSEQ multiplex PCR, and TCRdb's table has in-frame clones only and misses some. The data show about 140,000 clones, roughly 70% seen once. To note about this clone: Its specificity is not known.

CDR3 length: 15 amino acids. V was pared by 5 bases and J by 0 bases, with 14 bases between. Germline CDR1 and CDR2: MGHRA and YSYEKL. The study's findings and limits: Many donors carried some public TCRs, although rarity characterized most TCR sequences. A previous analysis found most TCR beta V segments productive roughly 87% or roughly 30% of the time.

The source is a male donor in good health and CMV-seronegative. Material: PBMCs. The chain has TRBV4-1 and TRBJ2-7; TRBD1 is a possible D gene (5 bases). The CDR3 spells CASSSSGHSSYEQYF. DNA of the CDR3: TGCGCCAGCAGCTCTTCAGGACATAGCTCCTACGAGCAGTACTTC.